This T cell receptor (beta chain) originates from a study of human T cells and chemical hapten exposure. Study overall: Donors were sensitized with 2% DPC on the upper inner arm.

TCRdb recomputed calls from the RACE reads with MiXCR, one row per CDR3 protein. The table has approximately 400,000 distinct CDR3 sequences, 4.5% to 5.5% seen once. This clonotype was observed a handful of times. CDR3 size: 14 residues. V lost 5 bases and J lost 4, with 14 bases in between. Germline CDR1 is MDHEN and CDR2 is SYDVKM. Stated time point: pre-sensitization, week 0. Treatment meaning: therapeutic diphenylcyclopropenone sensitization with weekly scalp DPC. This clonotype was sampled from a woman between 45 and 60 years old with alopecia areata. Some clones in this sample may be carry-over from other donors' samples. This chain connects TRBV28 to TRBJ1-2; D call uncertain. The starting material was whole blood, obtained in connection with sensitization to the hapten diphenylcyclopropenone (DPC). Written as DNA, the CDR3 is TGTGCCAGCAGTCCGATGGGGTTTCTCTATGGCTACACCTTC. Residues: CASSPMGFLYGYTF.